The 2 T cell receptor beta chains below all came from one sample that was sequenced in a study of blood T cell repertoires in COVID-19. The method was immunoSEQ multiplex PCR; TCRdb's version includes in-frame clones alone and lacks a portion of them. In the table there are about 120,000 clones, roughly 83% of which are singletons. The specimen sequenced was peripheral blood. The receptors shown here come from a man aged 30 to 45 with acute or convalescent COVID-19.

CDR3 coding DNA: TGTGCCAGTAGTATGGCTAGCGGAGTCTACAATGAGCAGTTCTTC. Protein product: CASSMASGVYNEQFF. The chain couples TRBV19 to TRBJ2-1, with 7 bases lining up with TRBD2. The germline V gene encodes CDR1 LNHDA and CDR2 SQIVND (reference sequence). The CDR3 length is 15 residues. V shed 3 bases, J shed 3 bases, and the junction held 5 bases outside the gene matches.

This clone has only a few counts. The chain carries TRBV5-1 and TRBJ2-7; D call uncertain. The germline gives CDR1 SGHRS, CDR2 YFSETQ. The CDR3 consists of 13 residues. Trimming took 4 bases from V and 3 from J, leaving 11 bases between them. CDR3 coding DNA: TGCGCCAGCAGCCCGGTCCCCGACTACGAGCAGTACTTC. It encodes CASSPVPDYEQYF.